Below are 10 T cell receptor beta chains sequenced from a single sample in a study of PD-1 blockade in classical Hodgkin lymphoma. Libraries were prepared by immunoSEQ multiplex PCR; TCRdb keeps only in-frame clonotypes and omits some of them. The sample shows around 20,000 clones, roughly 72% of them seen only once. After autologous stem cell transplantation all patients relapsed, and prior brentuximab vedotin exposure differed between cohorts. This specimen consisted of peripheral blood mononuclear cells (PBMCs), obtained at baseline. All receptors come from a human donor with classical Hodgkin lymphoma.

The chain links TRBV6-5 to TRBJ2-7; D may be TRBD1 or TRBD2 (6 bases each). CDR1 is MNHEY and CDR2 is SVGAGI in the germline V gene. The CDR3 consists of 15 residues. Trimming took 2 bases from V and 3 from J, leaving 14 bases between them. This CDR3 is CASSYAGEAVYEQYF. CDR3 nucleotide sequence: TGTGCCAGCAGTTACGCAGGGGAGGCCGTCTACGAGCAGTACTTC.

The J gene is TRBJ2-5, the V gene TRBV5-1, with D perhaps TRBD1 (6 bases). V was cut by 5 bases and J by 5 bases, with 10 bases left in between. Germline V gene sequence: CDR1 SGHRS, CDR2 YFSETQ. The CDR3 has 12 residues. CDR3 coding DNA: TGCGCCAGCAGAGACAGGTGGGAGACCCAGTACTTC. As protein: CASRDRWETQYF.

The rearrangement uses TRBV30 and TRBJ2-7, with 10 bases that match TRBD1. The length of the CDR3 is 14 residues. V dropped 0 bases and J dropped 4; count of bases not matched to a gene: 3. Germline V gene sequence: CDR1 GTSNPN, CDR2 SVGIG (reference sequence). CDR3 sequence reads: CAWSVRTGGYEQYF. In DNA form, the CDR3 reads TGTGCCTGGAGTGTACGGACAGGGGGGTACGAGCAGTACTTC.

This clone was counted between two and nine times. The genes are TRBV28 and TRBJ1-2; D uncertain. V dropped 7 bases and J dropped 5 bases, with 5 bases sitting between them. The CDR3 has 10 amino acids. The germline CDR1 and CDR2 sequences are MDHEN and SYDVKM. CDR3 in DNA: TGTGCCAGCATGGGTTATGGCTACACCTTC. Encoded protein: CASMGYGYTF.

This clone was recorded only once. The chain links TRBV4-3 to TRBJ2-2; 11 bases line up with TRBD2. In germline, CDR1 is LGHNA, CDR2 YSLEER. With V trimmed by 2 bases and J by 4 bases, 9 bases remained unmatched. The CDR3 is 18 amino acids. The CDR3 nucleotides read TGCGCCAGCAGCCAATCTTTTAGCGGGAGGGGGGTCACCGGGGAGCTGTTTTTT. This gives the protein CASSQSFSGRGVTGELFF.

V is TRBV5-1 and J is TRBJ2-2; D gene unclear. The V and J ends lost 4 bases and 4 bases respectively, with 11 bases between them. The CDR3 runs 14 residues. Germline CDR1 is SGHRS and CDR2 is YFSETQ. DNA of the CDR3: TGCGCCAGCAGCCAGGATTCAGGCACCGGGGAGCTGTTTTTT. Protein sequence: CASSQDSGTGELFF.

The J gene is TRBJ2-7, the V gene TRBV28; TRBD1 matches at 7 bases. Per the germline V gene, CDR1 is MDHEN and CDR2 is SYDVKM. This CDR3 region has 14 residues. V dropped 8 bases and J dropped 2; count of bases not matched to a gene: 9. CDR3 sequence (DNA): TGTGCCAGCGGATTGGGACAGTCACCCTACGAGCAGTACTTC. Translation gives CASGLGQSPYEQYF.

CDR3 amino acids: CASSLTGGGYGYTF. The CDR3 bases are TGTGCCAGCAGTTTGACAGGGGGCGGGTATGGCTACACCTTC. The rearrangement joins TRBV28 to TRBJ1-2; 10 bases map to TRBD1. CDR1 and CDR2 from the germline V gene are MDHEN and SYDVKM. This CDR3 spans 14 amino acids. V lost 3 bases and J lost 5; bases outside the gene matches: 3.

The V gene is TRBV14, the J gene TRBJ1-2, with D perhaps matching TRBD1 (6 bases). V lost 5 bases to trimming and J lost 4 bases, with 8 bases between them. The V gene's germline CDR1 is SGHDN and CDR2 FVKESK. This CDR3 spans 12 amino acids. The chain's CDR3 is CASSLDSYGYTF. The CDR3, as DNA: TGTGCCAGCAGCTTGGACAGCTATGGCTACACCTTC.

This clone showed up just a few times. The chain carries TRBV28 and TRBJ2-1; 10 bases line up with TRBD1. The CDR3 sequence is 18 residues long. CDR1 and CDR2 from the germline V gene are MDHEN and SYDVKM. Trimming removed 5 bases from V and 2 bases from J; junction bases left unmatched: 12. The CDR3 loop reads CASSPTGGGSSPYNEQFF. DNA for the CDR3: TGTGCCAGCAGTCCGACAGGGGGCGGCAGCTCCCCCTACAATGAGCAGTTCTTC.